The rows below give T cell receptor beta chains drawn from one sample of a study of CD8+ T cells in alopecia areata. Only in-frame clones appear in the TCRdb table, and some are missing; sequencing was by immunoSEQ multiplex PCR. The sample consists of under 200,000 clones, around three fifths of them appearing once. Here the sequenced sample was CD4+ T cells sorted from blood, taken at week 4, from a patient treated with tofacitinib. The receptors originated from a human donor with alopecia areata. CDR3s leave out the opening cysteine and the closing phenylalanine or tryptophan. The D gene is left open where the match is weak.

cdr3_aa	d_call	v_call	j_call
ASSLGQGADTQY	TRBD1	TRBV7-9	TRBJ2-3
ASSSRGQNTGELF	TRBD1	TRBV5-1	TRBJ2-2
ASSLLGQGHQPQH	NA	TRBV4-1	TRBJ1-5
ASSTTGGGGYT	TRBD1	TRBV7-2	TRBJ1-2
AWRMAAWADTQY	NA	TRBV30	TRBJ2-3
ASSNARSGNTIY	NA	TRBV18	TRBJ1-3
ASSHLGAIKELF	NA	TRBV4-1	TRBJ2-2
ASSRWTGELF	NA	TRBV5-1	TRBJ2-2
SVWLGTSTYEQY	NA	TRBV29-1	TRBJ2-7
ASSHSGTGDNEQF	TRBD1	TRBV5-1	TRBJ2-1
SVEPTQGTEAF	NA	TRBV29-1	TRBJ1-1
ASSLSPGGVPTDTQY	NA	TRBV5-1	TRBJ2-3
AWSRGTGRERGYT	TRBD1	TRBV30	TRBJ1-2
ASSSRPGETQY	NA	TRBV27	TRBJ2-5
ASESAYGYT	NA	TRBV7-8	TRBJ1-2
ASSPTGGTYGYT	NA	TRBV7-9	TRBJ1-2
ASSLLRWTGDNYGYT	TRBD1	TRBV7-3	TRBJ1-2
ASSASGGGGGSSYNSPLH	NA	TRBV9	TRBJ1-6
SAAPGGDTGELF	TRBD1	TRBV29-1	TRBJ2-2
AWSPNRSGNTIY	NA	TRBV30	TRBJ1-3
AWSVAGEGIQY	TRBD2	TRBV30	TRBJ2-4
ASSGQSYEQY	NA	TRBV18	TRBJ2-7
AWSIGLNEKLF	NA	TRBV30	TRBJ1-4
ASSQDRGPSTGELF	TRBD1	TRBV27	TRBJ2-2
ASSYKDSYNSPLH	NA	TRBV7-9	TRBJ1-6
SAGRTYEQY	NA	TRBV20-1	TRBJ2-7
SVEDSGYT	NA	TRBV29-1	TRBJ1-2
AIRDRNQETQY	TRBD1	TRBV10-3	TRBJ2-5
ASSAQGANTEAF	NA	TRBV5-1	TRBJ1-1
ATRQGSYEQY	TRBD1	TRBV23-1	TRBJ2-7
ASSRDGQGETQY	NA	TRBV5-4	TRBJ2-5
ASSLPDTQY	NA	TRBV7-2	TRBJ2-3
ASSPEDRGYEQY	NA	TRBV7-9	TRBJ2-7
ASSPRQERNQPQH	NA	TRBV4-1	TRBJ1-5
AISESAHRTYGYT	NA	TRBV10-3	TRBJ1-2
AWSPRIIMGYGYT	NA	TRBV30	TRBJ1-2
ASSWTGTMNTEAF	TRBD1	TRBV5-1	TRBJ1-1
ASSPQTGNTEAF	NA	TRBV18	TRBJ1-1
SVDAGTSGGESLFAQY	TRBD2	TRBV29-1	TRBJ2-5
SVQASRPTGGYT	NA	TRBV29-1	TRBJ1-2
ASSQRLGETQY	NA	TRBV4-3	TRBJ2-5
ASSPGPTDTQY	NA	TRBV5-1	TRBJ2-3
ASSIEAQGRQPQH	NA	TRBV19	TRBJ1-5
ASSLNSINYGYT	NA	TRBV7-2	TRBJ1-2
ASSFEARQGVHEQY	TRBD1	TRBV27	TRBJ2-7
AIGQGGRGEQF	NA	TRBV10-3	TRBJ2-1
ASSSQGAGNEQF	TRBD1	TRBV7-2	TRBJ2-1
AWKRHNTEAF	NA	TRBV30	TRBJ1-1
ASSSGTLMYQETQY	NA	TRBV11-1	TRBJ2-5